The 30 T cell receptor beta chains reported below all come from one sample, sequenced in a study of control samples from healthy donors and cancer patients. TCRdb keeps only in-frame clones here, not all; method: immunoSEQ multiplex PCR. Altogether roughly 150,000 clones are present, 80% to 95% being singletons, with the ten largest covering 0.68%. Specimen: blood. The receptor source for this set is a woman in her 30s in good health.

The chain is built from TRBV28 and TRBJ2-1; D is possibly TRBD2 (5 bases). The V gene lost 5 bases and the J gene lost 9 bases, with 14 bases spanning the gap. This CDR3 is 13 amino acids long. Germline CDR1 is MDHEN and CDR2 is SYDVKM. The CDR3 reads CASSPSGGSEQFF. The CDR3, as DNA: TGTGCCAGCAGTCCCTCCGGAGGTAGTGAGCAGTTCTTC. Variable domain in full (rest from reference TRBV28 and TRBJ2-1): DVKVTQSSRYLVKRTGEKVFLECVQDMDHENMFWYRQDPGLGLRLIYFSYDVKMKEKGDIPEGYSVSREKKERFSLILESASTNQTSMYLCASSPSGGSEQFFGPGTRLTVL.

V usage is TRBV9 and J usage is TRBJ1-4; D is ambiguous. From germline, CDR1 is SGDLS and CDR2 YYNGEE. The V end was cut by 3 bases, the J end by 8 bases, with 8 bases between. CDR3 size: 12 residues. The CDR3 DNA is TGTGCCAGCAGCGGCACTGGCGAAAAACTGTTTTTT. Translated, it gives CASSGTGEKLFF.

The chain joins TRBV9 to TRBJ1-3; D remains ambiguous. The ends were cut back, 3 bases at V and 5 bases at J, with 12 bases in the middle. This CDR3 is 14 amino acids long. Germline CDR1 is SGDLS and CDR2 is YYNGEE. CDR3 amino acids: CASSASGWRNTIYF. The CDR3 bases are TGTGCCAGCAGCGCGTCGGGGTGGAGAAACACCATATATTTT.

The chain joins TRBV28 to TRBJ2-7; the D is unclear. The V and J ends lost 3 bases and 1 base respectively, with 7 bases between them. Germline CDR1 is MDHEN and CDR2 is SYDVKM. The CDR3 extends over 13 amino acids. This CDR3 is CASSLRGSYEQYF. The CDR3 DNA follows: TGTGCCAGCAGTTTGCGCGGATCCTACGAGCAGTACTTC.

A single count supports this clone. This chain connects TRBV5-4 to TRBJ2-5; 9 positions match TRBD2. This CDR3 comprises 14 residues. With V trimmed by 3 bases and J by 3 bases, 3 bases remained unmatched. Germline lookup yields CDR1 SGHNT and CDR2 YYREEE (reference sequence). Here the CDR3 reads CASSSVAGEETQYF. The CDR3 DNA follows: TGTGCCAGCAGCTCGGTAGCGGGAGAAGAGACCCAGTACTTC. The whole variable domain, remainder taken from reference TRBV5-4 and TRBJ2-5, is ETGVTQSPTHLIKTRGQQVTLRCSSQSGHNTVSWYQQALGQGPQFIFQYYREEENGRGNFPPRFSGLQFPNYSSELNVNALELDDSALYLCASSSVAGEETQYFGPGTRLLVL.

The V call is TRBV7-9, the J call TRBJ1-4, with 7 bases that match TRBD1. The CDR3 length is 15 residues. V lost 5 bases and J lost 5; bases outside the gene matches: 8. Germline V CDR1 and CDR2: SEHNR, FQNEAQ (reference sequence). DNA of the CDR3: TGTGCCAGCAGCCCATGGGACAGCCAGAATGAAAAACTGTTTTTT. Translation gives CASSPWDSQNEKLFF.

This clone was seen only once. The rearrangement joins TRBV10-3 to TRBJ1-5; unclear D gene. This CDR3 is built from 14 residues. Germline assignment: CDR1 ENHRY and CDR2 SYGVKD. Trimming removed 4 bases from V and 4 bases from J, with 11 bases in between. CDR3 region: CAISAGAENQPQHF. The CDR3, as DNA: TGTGCCATCAGTGCGGGAGCCGAAAATCAGCCCCAGCATTTT.

The chain carries TRBV4-3 and TRBJ2-7, with D perhaps TRBD1 or TRBD2 (5 bases each). This CDR3 spans 15 amino acids. Germline CDR1 LGHNA, CDR2 YSLEER. V was trimmed by 0 bases and J by 4 bases, leaving 13 bases between them. The CDR3 nucleotides are TGCGCCAGCAGCCAAGATTTAACTGGGGGTTACGAGCAGTACTTC. It yields the protein CASSQDLTGGYEQYF.

This rearrangement joins TRBV7-2 to TRBJ2-7, with 9 bases aligning to TRBD2. This CDR3 has 16 residues. Germline V lookup: CDR1 SGHTA, CDR2 FQGNSA. The V and J ends lost 3 bases and 3 bases, in that order; junction bases with no gene match: 9. The CDR3 is CASSFDSGRLFYEQYF. In DNA form, the CDR3 reads TGTGCCAGCAGCTTCGATAGCGGGAGACTGTTCTACGAGCAGTACTTC. Combining the CDR3 with reference TRBV7-2 and TRBJ2-7 gives the whole variable domain GAGVSQSPSNKVTEKGKDVELRCDPISGHTALYWYRQSLGQGLEFLIYFQGNSAPDKSGLPSDRFSAERTGGSVSTLTIQRTQQEDSAVYLCASSFDSGRLFYEQYFGPGTRLTVT.

The V call is TRBV25-1, the J call TRBJ2-5; TRBD1 might be the D (6 bases). Trimming took off 1 base at V and 5 bases at J, with 14 bases between the two ends. From germline, CDR1 is MGHDK and CDR2 SYGVNS. This CDR3 has 15 residues. Here the CDR3 reads CASSELGARLETQYF. The CDR3 DNA is TGTGCCAGCAGTGAATTGGGGGCGCGTCTCGAGACCCAGTACTTC.

The V gene is TRBV12-5, the J gene TRBJ2-3; 7 nucleotides line up with TRBD2. The junction had 10 bases not matched to a gene; V was cut back by 6 bases and J by 4 bases. CDR3 length: 15 amino acids. Germline loops: CDR1 LGHNT, CDR2 FRNRAP. The CDR3 loop reads CASGIASRGADTQYF. The CDR3 DNA reads TGTGCTAGTGGCATAGCGTCACGGGGGGCAGATACGCAGTATTTT.

The genes are TRBV7-2 and TRBJ1-2, with D uncertain. Germline V gene data show CDR1 as SGHTA and CDR2 as FQGNSA. The CDR3 has 14 residues. V was pared by 1 base and J by 6 bases, with 12 bases between. The DNA of the CDR3 is TGTGCCAGCAGCTTAGAGTTCCCAGTCCATGGCTACACCTTC. It codes for CASSLEFPVHGYTF.

The chain recombines TRBV24-1 with TRBJ1-1; D is undetermined. V was trimmed by 4 bases and J by 1 base, leaving 3 bases between them. The CDR3 has 12 amino acids. CDR1 is KGHDR and CDR2 is SFDVKD in the germline V gene. CDR3 sequence (DNA): TGTGCCACCAGTGACGGGAACACTGAAGCTTTCTTT. It is translated as CATSDGNTEAFF.

The chain combines TRBV28 with TRBJ1-2; the D gene is possibly TRBD1 (6 bases). Germline V lookup: CDR1 MDHEN, CDR2 SYDVKM. CDR3 size: 14 residues. Trimming left V 7 bases short and J 2 bases short, with 14 bases between. The CDR3 DNA follows: TGTGCCAGCATTGACAGGCTGAAGAACTATGGCTACACCTTC. Its protein product is CASIDRLKNYGYTF.

The chain combines TRBV19 with TRBJ1-5, with TRBD1 matching 7 bases. The CDR3 has 16 amino acids. Germline V gives CDR1 LNHDA, CDR2 SQIVND (reference sequence). Trimming removed 1 base from V and 4 bases from J; junction bases left unmatched: 7. This CDR3 reads CASSIGTAGGNQPQHF. The CDR3 DNA sequence: TGTGCCAGTAGTATAGGGACAGCAGGGGGGAATCAGCCCCAGCATTTT.

This sequence joins TRBV6-5 and TRBJ2-1; 9 positions agree with TRBD2. Germline V gives CDR1 MNHEY, CDR2 SVGAGI. Trimming removed 8 bases from V and 4 bases from J; junction bases left unmatched: 6. This CDR3 region has 14 residues. CDR3 in amino acids: CASSTSGIYNEQFF. The CDR3, as DNA: TGTGCCAGCTCGACTAGCGGAATATACAATGAGCAGTTCTTC.

This chain links TRBV4-3 with TRBJ2-1; no firm D call. This CDR3 has 15 amino acids. Trimming left V 1 base short and J 1 base short, with 8 bases between. The germline V gene has CDR1 LGHNA and CDR2 YSLEER. CDR3 sequence: CASSQAVRSYNEQFF. The CDR3 DNA sequence: TGCGCCAGCAGCCAAGCAGTGAGGTCCTACAATGAGCAGTTCTTC.

The CDR3 DNA follows: TGTGCCAGAAGCTTGGCCCATGGGGGCGCCCGGACTAGCGGGAGTCGGGATACGCAGTATTTT. Protein: CARSLAHGGARTSGSRDTQYF. The chain carries TRBV5-3 and TRBJ2-3; 13 bases are shared with TRBD2. TRBV5-3 is an ORF; its function is uncertain. CDR3 length: 21 residues. V dropped 0 bases and J dropped 6; count of bases not matched to a gene: 19.

This sequence joins TRBV6-2 or TRBV6-3 and TRBJ2-1; D is ambiguous. Germline CDR1 MNHEY, CDR2 SVGEGT. Trimming removed 2 bases from V and 4 bases from J, with 12 bases in between. The CDR3 has 15 amino acids. The CDR3 bases are TGTGCCAGCAGTTACGGGCGACCCGAGTACAATGAGCAGTTCTTC. Translated: CASSYGRPEYNEQFF.

This clone was recorded once. The chain joins TRBV27 to TRBJ2-7; D might be TRBD2 (6 bases). This CDR3 spans 14 amino acids. Trimming left V 1 base short and J 2 bases short, with 9 bases between. CDR1 is MNHEY and CDR2 is SMNVEV in the germline V gene (reference sequence). CDR3 amino acids: CASSLLGGPYEQYF. The CDR3 region has the DNA TGTGCCAGCAGTTTATTGGGGGGACCCTACGAGCAGTACTTC.

The chain couples TRBV6-6 to TRBJ2-3, with 10 bases identical to TRBD2. Germline V gives CDR1 MNHNY, CDR2 SVGAGI (reference sequence). The V segment lost 5 bases and the J segment 0 bases; nucleotides outside the gene matches: 11. This CDR3 is 18 amino acids long. CDR3 sequence reads: CASSHDPGLATSTDTQYF. The DNA for the CDR3 is TGTGCCAGCAGTCACGACCCGGGACTAGCGACCAGCACAGATACGCAGTATTTT.

This clone has just a few counts. The chain couples TRBV7-2 to TRBJ2-7; D remains unclear. This CDR3 is built from 14 residues. CDR1 and CDR2 (germline): SGHTA, FQGNSA. V was shortened by 8 bases and J by 0 bases, with 14 bases between the two germline ends. The CDR3 sequence is CASAPQLLSYEQYF. CDR3 in DNA: TGTGCCAGCGCCCCCCAGTTACTCTCCTACGAGCAGTACTTC.

This chain joins TRBV6-4 and TRBJ2-5; D unresolved. This CDR3 is 13 amino acids long. Germline V gene data show CDR1 as MRHNA and CDR2 as SNTAGT. Trimming stripped 3 bases from V and 1 base from J, with 6 bases between. The CDR3 region has the DNA TGTGCCAGCAGTGAAGGGCCCCAAGAGACCCAGTACTTC. Its translation is CASSEGPQETQYF.

The chain is built from TRBV28 and TRBJ1-5, with 7 bases aligning to TRBD1. The CDR3 runs 15 residues. The junction had 9 bases not matched to a gene; V was cut back by 6 bases and J by 4 bases. CDR1 and CDR2 from the germline V gene are MDHEN and SYDVKM. Here the CDR3 reads CASRPDRVINQPQHF. CDR3 DNA: TGTGCCAGCAGACCCGACAGGGTGATAAATCAGCCCCAGCATTTT.

The chain has TRBV25-1 and TRBJ1-4; 7 nucleotides agree with TRBD1. Germline V gene lookup returns CDR1 MGHDK and CDR2 SYGVNS. The CDR3 loop spans 14 amino acids. Germline trimming cut 4 bases from V and 8 bases from J; bases unmatched to any gene: 7. CDR3 in DNA: TGTGCCAGCAGTGCCGGGACAGCGGGCGAAAAACTGTTTTTT. Protein product: CASSAGTAGEKLFF. Full variable domain (remainder filled in from reference TRBV25-1 and TRBJ1-4): EADIYQTPRYLVIGTGKKITLECSQTMGHDKMYWYQQDPGMELHLIHYSYGVNSTEKGDLSSESTVSRIRTEHFPLTLESARPSHTSQYLCASSAGTAGEKLFFGSGTQLSVL.

The V gene is TRBV11-2, the J gene TRBJ2-3; D unclear. There are 12 residues in the CDR3. The V end was cut by 1 base, the J end by 6 bases, with 5 bases between. CDR1 and CDR2 (germline): SGHAT, FQNNGV. CDR3 DNA sequence: TGTGCCAGCAGCTTAGCTCTCGATACGCAGTATTTT. Translation: CASSLALDTQYF.

This clone showed up just once. The J gene is TRBJ2-5, the V gene TRBV30, with D possibly matching TRBD1 (5 bases). Trimming took off 1 base at V and 5 bases at J, with 14 bases between the two ends. The germline V gene encodes CDR1 GTSNPN and CDR2 SVGIG (reference sequence). The CDR3 is 14 amino acids. The DNA for the CDR3 is TGTGCCTGGAGTGACAGGCTGCGGTCGGAGACCCAGTACTTC. It codes for CAWSDRLRSETQYF.

This chain uses TRBV2 with TRBJ2-5, with 9 bases matching TRBD2. CDR3 length: 15 amino acids. Germline V gene data show CDR1 as SNHLY and CDR2 as FYNNEI. The ends lost 2 bases at V and 7 bases at J; junction bases unmatched: 8. CDR3 residues: CASSEIDSGSATQYF. The CDR3 bases are TGTGCCAGCAGTGAAATAGATAGCGGGAGCGCGACCCAGTACTTC.

This chain uses TRBV14 with TRBJ1-1; D is ambiguous. The CDR3 sequence is 18 residues long. Germline V lookup: CDR1 SGHDN, CDR2 FVKESK. V was cut by 2 bases and J by 0 bases, with 19 bases left in between. CDR3 sequence reads: CASSQWVTTVAMNTEAFF. The DNA for the CDR3 is TGTGCCAGCAGCCAATGGGTGACGACGGTAGCTATGAACACTGAAGCTTTCTTT.

This clone has a single count. The rearrangement joins TRBV28 to TRBJ1-4; D remains unclear. Deletions cut 3 bases from V and 1 base from J, with 9 bases between. The CDR3 covers 15 residues. Germline loops: CDR1 MDHEN, CDR2 SYDVKM. In nucleotides, the CDR3 is TGTGCCAGCAGTTTGGCGGCAGTAACTAATGAAAAACTGTTTTTT. Amino acids: CASSLAAVTNEKLFF.